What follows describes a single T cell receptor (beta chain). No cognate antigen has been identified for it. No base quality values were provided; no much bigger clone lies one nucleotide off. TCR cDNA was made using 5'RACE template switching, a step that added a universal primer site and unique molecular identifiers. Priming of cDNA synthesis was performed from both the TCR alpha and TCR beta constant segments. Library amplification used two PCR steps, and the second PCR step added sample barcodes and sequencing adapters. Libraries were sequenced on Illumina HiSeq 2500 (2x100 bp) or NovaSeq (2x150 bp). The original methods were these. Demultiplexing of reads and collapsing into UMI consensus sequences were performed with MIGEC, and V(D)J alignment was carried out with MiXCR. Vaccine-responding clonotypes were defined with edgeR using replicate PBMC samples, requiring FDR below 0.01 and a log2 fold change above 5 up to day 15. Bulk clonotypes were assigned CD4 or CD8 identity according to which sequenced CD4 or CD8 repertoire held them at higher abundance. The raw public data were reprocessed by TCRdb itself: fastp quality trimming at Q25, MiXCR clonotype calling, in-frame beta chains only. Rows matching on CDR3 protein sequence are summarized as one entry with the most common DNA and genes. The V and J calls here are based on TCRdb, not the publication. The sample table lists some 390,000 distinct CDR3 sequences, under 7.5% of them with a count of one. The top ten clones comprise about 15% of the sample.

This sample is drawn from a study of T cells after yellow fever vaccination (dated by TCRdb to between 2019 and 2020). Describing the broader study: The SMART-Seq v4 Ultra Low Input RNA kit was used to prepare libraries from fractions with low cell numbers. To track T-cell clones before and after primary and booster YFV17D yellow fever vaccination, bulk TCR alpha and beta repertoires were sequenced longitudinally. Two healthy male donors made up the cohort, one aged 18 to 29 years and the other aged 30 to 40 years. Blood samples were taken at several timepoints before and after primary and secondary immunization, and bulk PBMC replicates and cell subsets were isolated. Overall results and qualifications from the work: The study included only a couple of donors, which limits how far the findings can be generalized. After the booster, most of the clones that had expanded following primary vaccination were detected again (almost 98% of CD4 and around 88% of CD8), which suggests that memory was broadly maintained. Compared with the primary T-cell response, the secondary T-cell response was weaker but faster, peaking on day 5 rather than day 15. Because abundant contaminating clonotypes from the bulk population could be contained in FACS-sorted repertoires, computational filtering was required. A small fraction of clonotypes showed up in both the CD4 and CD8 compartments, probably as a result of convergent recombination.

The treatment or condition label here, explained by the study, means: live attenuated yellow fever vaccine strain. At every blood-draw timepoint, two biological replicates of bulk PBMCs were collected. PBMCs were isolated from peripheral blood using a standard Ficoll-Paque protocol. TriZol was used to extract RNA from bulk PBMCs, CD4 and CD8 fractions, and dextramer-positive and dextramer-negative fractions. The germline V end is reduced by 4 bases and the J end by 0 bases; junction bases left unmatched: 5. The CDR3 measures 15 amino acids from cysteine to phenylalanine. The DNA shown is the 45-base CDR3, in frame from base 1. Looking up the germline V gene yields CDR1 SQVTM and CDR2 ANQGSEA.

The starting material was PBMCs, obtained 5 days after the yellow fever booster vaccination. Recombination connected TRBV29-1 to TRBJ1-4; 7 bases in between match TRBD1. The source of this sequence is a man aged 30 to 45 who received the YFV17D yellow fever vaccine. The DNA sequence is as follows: TGCAGCGTTGGGTCGCAGGGGGCAACTAATGAAAAACTGTTTTTT. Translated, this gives CSVGSQGATNEKLFF. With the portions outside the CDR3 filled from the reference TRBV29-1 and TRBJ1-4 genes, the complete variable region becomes SAVISQKPSRDICQRGTSLTIQCQVDSQVTMMFWYRQQPGQSLTLIATANQGSEATYESGFVIDKFPISRPNLTFSTLTVSNMSPEDSSIYLCSVGSQGATNEKLFFGSGTQLSVL.